These 3 T cell receptor beta chains share one sample of origin, sequenced in a study of regulatory T cells in long-lasting Graves disease. As for time point: persistent/refractory GD, antithyroid drugs over 5 years with positive TRAb. Preparation of the TCR library used RNA extracted from PBMCs. HTBI primers from iRepertoire and Arm-PCR of CDR3 regions yielded the TCR beta libraries. TCRdb re-called the multiplex PCR reads through MiXCR, storing one row per CDR3 protein. The top ten clones hold roughly 41% of a sample with about 660,000 distinct CDR3 sequences, 25% to 30% of them seen once. The material was peripheral blood mononuclear cells (PBMCs), obtained when the disease was refractory, from a patient treated with antithyroid drugs. These TCRs come from a female donor with Graves disease.

The chain uses TRBV19 and TRBJ1-3; D might be TRBD1 (5 bases). The CDR3 has 14 residues. Trimming pared 5 bases from V and 11 bases from J, leaving 19 bases between. The germline gives CDR1 LNHDA, CDR2 SQIVND (reference sequence). CDR3 residues: CASSFLSPGTAIYF. CDR3 coding DNA: TGTGCCAGTAGTTTCCTCTCACCTGGGACGGCCATATATTTT.

This clonotype was picked up a small number of times. This chain connects TRBV6-2 or TRBV6-3 to TRBJ2-4; no clear D. Trimming left V 2 bases short and J 0 bases short, with 14 bases between. The V gene's germline CDR1 is MNHEY and CDR2 SVGEGT. This CDR3 spans 17 amino acids. DNA for the CDR3: TGTGCCAGCAGTTACGACCAGACCTTACTAGCCAAAAACATTCAGTACTTC. It encodes CASSYDQTLLAKNIQYF.

In this sample, this clonotype turned up a few times. V gene TRBV29-1 combines with J gene TRBJ2-7; 9 nucleotides agree with TRBD2. The CDR3 length is 13 residues. Germline CDR1 reads SQVTM; CDR2 reads ANQGSEA. J was trimmed by 1 base and V by 4 bases; bases with no gene match: 2. In DNA, the CDR3 is TGCAGCGTTGTGACTAGCGGTTCCTACGAGCAGTACTTC. It specifies CSVVTSGSYEQYF.